The present entry profiles one TCR beta chain with its context. The CDR3 is 14 residues long. V was trimmed by 5 bases and J by 2 bases, leaving 12 bases between them. The germline V gene encodes CDR1 SEHNR and CDR2 FQNEAQ (reference sequence). This entry comes from a study of blood T cell repertoires in COVID-19. Assay: immunoSEQ multiplex PCR; the TCRdb copy retains only in-frame clones and omits some. The repertoire has 43,000 or so clones, roughly four fifths of them found once; the top ten carry less than 25%. The source of this sequence is a woman aged 55-70 years with acute or convalescent COVID-19. The chain links TRBV7-9 to TRBJ2-5; D possibly corresponds to TRBD1 (6 bases). The sample consisted of peripheral blood. Here the CDR3 reads CASSPKDRQETQYF. The CDR3 bases are TGTGCCAGCAGCCCGAAAGACAGGCAAGAGACCCAGTACTTC.